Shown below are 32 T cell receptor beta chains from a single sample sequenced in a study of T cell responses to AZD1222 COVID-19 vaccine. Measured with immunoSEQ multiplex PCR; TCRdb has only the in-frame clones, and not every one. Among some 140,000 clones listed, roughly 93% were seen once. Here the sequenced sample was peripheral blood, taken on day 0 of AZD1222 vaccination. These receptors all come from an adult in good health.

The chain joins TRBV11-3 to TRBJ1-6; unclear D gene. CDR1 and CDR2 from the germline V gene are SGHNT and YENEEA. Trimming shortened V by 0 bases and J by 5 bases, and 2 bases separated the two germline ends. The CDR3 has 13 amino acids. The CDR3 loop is CASSLEHNSPLHF. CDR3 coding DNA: TGTGCCAGCAGCTTAGAACATAATTCACCCCTCCACTTT. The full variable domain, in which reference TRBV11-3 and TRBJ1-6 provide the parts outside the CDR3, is EAGVVQSPRYKIIEKKQPVAFWCNPISGHNTLYWYLQNLGQGPELLIRYENEEAVDDSQLPKDRFSAERLKGVDSTLKIQPAELGDSAVYLCASSLEHNSPLHFGNGTRLTVT.

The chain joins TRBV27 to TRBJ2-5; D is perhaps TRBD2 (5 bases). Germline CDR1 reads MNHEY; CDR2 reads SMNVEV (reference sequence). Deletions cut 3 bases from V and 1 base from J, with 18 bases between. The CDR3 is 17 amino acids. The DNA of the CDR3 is TGTGCCAGCAGTTTCCGTCCCCTGTATGGGAGCCAAGAGACCCAGTACTTC. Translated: CASSFRPLYGSQETQYF.

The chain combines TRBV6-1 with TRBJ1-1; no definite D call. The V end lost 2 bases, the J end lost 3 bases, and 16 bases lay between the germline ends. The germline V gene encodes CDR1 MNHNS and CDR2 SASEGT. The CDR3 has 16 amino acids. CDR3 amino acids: CASSEPLLRSYTEAFF. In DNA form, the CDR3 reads TGTGCCAGCAGTGAACCATTGCTAAGGAGTTACACTGAAGCTTTCTTT.

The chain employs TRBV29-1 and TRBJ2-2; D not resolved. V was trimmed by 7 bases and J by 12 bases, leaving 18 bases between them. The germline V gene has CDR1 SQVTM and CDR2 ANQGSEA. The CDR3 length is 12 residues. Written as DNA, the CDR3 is TGCAGCGCCCCCGGACGGAGTGGGCAGCTGTTTTTT. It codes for CSAPGRSGQLFF.

The CDR3 here is CASSFFDRPNEKLFF. The CDR3 DNA follows: TGTGCCAGCAGCTTCTTCGACAGACCGAATGAAAAACTGTTTTTT. The chain recombines TRBV5-5 with TRBJ1-4; D possibly corresponds to TRBD1 (5 bases). V was cut by 2 bases and J by 5 bases, with 13 bases left in between. This CDR3 region has 15 residues. Germline V CDR1 and CDR2: SGHKS, YYEKEE (reference sequence).

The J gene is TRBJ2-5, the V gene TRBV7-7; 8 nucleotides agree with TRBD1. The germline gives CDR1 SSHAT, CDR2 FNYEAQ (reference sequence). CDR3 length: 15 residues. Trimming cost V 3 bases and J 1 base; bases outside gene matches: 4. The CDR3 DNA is TGTGCCAGCAGCTTCGACAGGGGTGGCCAAGAGACCCAGTACTTC. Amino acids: CASSFDRGGQETQYF. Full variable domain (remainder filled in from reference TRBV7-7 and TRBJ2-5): GAGVSQSPRYKVTKRGQDVTLRCDPISSHATLYWYQQALGQGPEFLTYFNYEAQPDKSGLPSDRFSAERPEGSISTLTIQRTEQRDSAMYRCASSFDRGGQETQYFGPGTRLLVL.

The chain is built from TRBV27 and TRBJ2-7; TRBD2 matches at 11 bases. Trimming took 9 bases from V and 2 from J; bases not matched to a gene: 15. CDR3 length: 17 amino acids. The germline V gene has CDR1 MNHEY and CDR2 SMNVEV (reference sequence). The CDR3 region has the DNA TGTGCCAGACTTCTTGGGATTGGGACTAGCGGTACCTACGAGCAGTACTTC. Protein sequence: CARLLGIGTSGTYEQYF.

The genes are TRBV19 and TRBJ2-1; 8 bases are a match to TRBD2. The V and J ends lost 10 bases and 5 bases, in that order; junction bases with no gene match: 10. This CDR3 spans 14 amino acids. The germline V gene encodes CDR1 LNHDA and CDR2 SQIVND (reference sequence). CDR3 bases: TGTGCCACCAGCCTAGCGGGCTGGAACAATGAGCAGTTCTTC. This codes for CATSLAGWNNEQFF.

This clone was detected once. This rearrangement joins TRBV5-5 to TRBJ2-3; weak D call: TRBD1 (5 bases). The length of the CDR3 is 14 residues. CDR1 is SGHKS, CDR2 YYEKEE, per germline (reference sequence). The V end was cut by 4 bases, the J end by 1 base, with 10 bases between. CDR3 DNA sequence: TGTGCCAGCAGCCAGGGAAGAGGCACAGATACGCAGTATTTT. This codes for CASSQGRGTDTQYF.

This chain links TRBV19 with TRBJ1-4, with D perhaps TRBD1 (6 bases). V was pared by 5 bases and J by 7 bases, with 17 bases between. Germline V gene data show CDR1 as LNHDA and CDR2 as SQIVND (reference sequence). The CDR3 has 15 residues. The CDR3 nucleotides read TGTGCCAGTAGTCCGCCGGGGGGGCGGACTGAAAAACTGTTTTTT. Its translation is CASSPPGGRTEKLFF.

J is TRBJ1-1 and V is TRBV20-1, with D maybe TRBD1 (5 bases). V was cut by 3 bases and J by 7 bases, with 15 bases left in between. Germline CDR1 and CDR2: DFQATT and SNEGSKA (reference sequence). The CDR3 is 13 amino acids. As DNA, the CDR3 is TGCAGTGCTAGTCTCTGGTCGGGGGGTGAAGCTTTCTTT. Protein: CSASLWSGGEAFF.

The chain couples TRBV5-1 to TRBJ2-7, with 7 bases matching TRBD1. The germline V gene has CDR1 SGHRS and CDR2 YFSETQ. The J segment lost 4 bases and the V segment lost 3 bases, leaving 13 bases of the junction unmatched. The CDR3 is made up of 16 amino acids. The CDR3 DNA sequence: TGCGCCAGCAGCTCGAGAACAGGGGTTGGGGGTTACGAGCAGTACTTC. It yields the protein CASSSRTGVGGYEQYF. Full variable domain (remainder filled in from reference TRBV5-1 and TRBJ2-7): KAGVTQTPRYLIKTRGQQVTLSCSPISGHRSVSWYQQTPGQGLQFLFEYFSETQRNKGNFPGRFSGRQFSNSRSEMNVSTLELGDSALYLCASSSRTGVGGYEQYFGPGTRLTVT.

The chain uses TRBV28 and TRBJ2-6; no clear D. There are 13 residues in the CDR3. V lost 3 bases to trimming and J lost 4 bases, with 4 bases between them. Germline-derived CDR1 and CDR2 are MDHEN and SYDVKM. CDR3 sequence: CASSFPGANVLTF. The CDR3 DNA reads TGTGCCAGCAGTTTCCCCGGGGCCAACGTCCTGACTTTC. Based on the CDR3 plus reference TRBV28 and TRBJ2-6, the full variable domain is DVKVTQSSRYLVKRTGEKVFLECVQDMDHENMFWYRQDPGLGLRLIYFSYDVKMKEKGDIPEGYSVSREKKERFSLILESASTNQTSMYLCASSFPGANVLTFGAGSRLTVL.

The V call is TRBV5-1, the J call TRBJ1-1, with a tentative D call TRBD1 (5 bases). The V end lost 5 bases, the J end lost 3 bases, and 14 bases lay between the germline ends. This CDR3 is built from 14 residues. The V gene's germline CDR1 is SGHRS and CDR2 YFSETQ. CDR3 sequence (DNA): TGCGCCAGCAGTACCGAGGAGGGGCACACTGAAGCTTTCTTT. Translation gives CASSTEEGHTEAFF.

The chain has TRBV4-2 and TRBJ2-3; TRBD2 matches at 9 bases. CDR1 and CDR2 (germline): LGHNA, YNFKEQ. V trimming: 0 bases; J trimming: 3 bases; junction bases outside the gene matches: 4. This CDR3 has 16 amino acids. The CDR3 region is CASSQDGREGTDTQYF. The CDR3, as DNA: TGTGCCAGCAGCCAAGACGGGCGGGAGGGGACAGATACGCAGTATTTT.

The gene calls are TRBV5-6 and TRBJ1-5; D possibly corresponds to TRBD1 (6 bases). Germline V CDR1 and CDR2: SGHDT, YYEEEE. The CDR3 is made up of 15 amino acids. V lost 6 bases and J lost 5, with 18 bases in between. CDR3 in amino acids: CASTLWDTRYQPQHF. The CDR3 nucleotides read TGTGCCAGCACCTTATGGGACACTCGTTATCAGCCCCAGCATTTT.

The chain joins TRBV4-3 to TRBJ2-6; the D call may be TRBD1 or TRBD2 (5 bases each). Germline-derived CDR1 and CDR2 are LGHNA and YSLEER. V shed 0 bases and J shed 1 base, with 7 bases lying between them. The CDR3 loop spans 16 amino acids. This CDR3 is CASSQEEGSGANVLTF. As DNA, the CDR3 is TGCGCCAGCAGCCAAGAAGAGGGGTCTGGGGCCAACGTCCTGACTTTC.

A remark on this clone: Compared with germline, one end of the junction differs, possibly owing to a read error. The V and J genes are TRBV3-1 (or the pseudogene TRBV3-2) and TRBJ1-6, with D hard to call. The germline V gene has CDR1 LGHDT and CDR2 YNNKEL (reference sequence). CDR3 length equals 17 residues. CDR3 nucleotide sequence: TGTGCCAGCAGCCAAGACATGACGGTGAATTCACTGGCTTCCCTAAACTTT. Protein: CASSQDMTVNSLASLNF.

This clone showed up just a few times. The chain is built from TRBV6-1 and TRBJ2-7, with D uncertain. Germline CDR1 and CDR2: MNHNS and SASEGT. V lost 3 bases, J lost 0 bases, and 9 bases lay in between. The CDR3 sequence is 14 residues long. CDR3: CASSEVGVSYEQYF. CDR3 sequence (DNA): TGTGCCAGCAGTGAGGTCGGAGTCTCCTACGAGCAGTACTTC.

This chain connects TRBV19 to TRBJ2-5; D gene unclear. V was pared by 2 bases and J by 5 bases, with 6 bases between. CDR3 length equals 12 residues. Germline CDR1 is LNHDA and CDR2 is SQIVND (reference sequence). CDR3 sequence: CASSIRAETQYF. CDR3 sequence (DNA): TGTGCCAGTAGTATAAGGGCGGAGACCCAGTACTTC. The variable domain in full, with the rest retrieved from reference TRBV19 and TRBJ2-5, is DGGITQSPKYLFRKEGQNVTLSCEQNLNHDAMYWYRQDPGQGLRLIYYSQIVNDFQKGDIAEGYSVSREKKESFPLTVTSAQKNPTAFYLCASSIRAETQYFGPGTRLLVL.

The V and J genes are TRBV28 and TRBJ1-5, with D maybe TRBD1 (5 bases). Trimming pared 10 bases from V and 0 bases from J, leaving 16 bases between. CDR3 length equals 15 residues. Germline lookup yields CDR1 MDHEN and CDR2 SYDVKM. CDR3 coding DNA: TGTGCCACCCTGTCCGACAGAGTTAGCAATCAGCCCCAGCATTTT. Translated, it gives CATLSDRVSNQPQHF.

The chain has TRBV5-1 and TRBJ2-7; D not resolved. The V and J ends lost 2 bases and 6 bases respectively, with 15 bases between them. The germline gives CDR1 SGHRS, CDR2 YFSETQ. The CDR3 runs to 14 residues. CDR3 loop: CASSFGPQSSEQYF. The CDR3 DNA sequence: TGCGCCAGCAGCTTCGGACCTCAAAGCAGCGAGCAGTACTTC.

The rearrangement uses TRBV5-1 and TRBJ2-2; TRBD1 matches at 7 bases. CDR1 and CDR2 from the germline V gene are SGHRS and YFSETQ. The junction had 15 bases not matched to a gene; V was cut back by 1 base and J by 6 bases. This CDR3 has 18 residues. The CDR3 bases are TGCGCCAGCAGCTTGCCGAGTACAGGGGAGAAAGCGGCCGGGGAGCTGTTTTTT. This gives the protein CASSLPSTGEKAAGELFF.

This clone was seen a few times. CDR3 sequence reads: CASSFTYEQYF. The CDR3 region has the DNA TGTGCCAGCAGCTTCACCTACGAGCAGTACTTC. The chain couples TRBV11-2 to TRBJ2-7, with D unclear. This CDR3 comprises 11 residues. Germline lookup yields CDR1 SGHAT and CDR2 FQNNGV. Trimming took 3 bases from V and 2 from J, leaving 2 bases between them.

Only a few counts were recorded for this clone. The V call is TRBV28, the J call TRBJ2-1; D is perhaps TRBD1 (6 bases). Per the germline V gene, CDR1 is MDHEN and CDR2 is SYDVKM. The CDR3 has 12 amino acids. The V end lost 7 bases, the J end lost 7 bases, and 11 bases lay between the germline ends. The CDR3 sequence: CASNYRENEQFF. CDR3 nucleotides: TGTGCCAGCAACTACAGGGAGAATGAGCAGTTCTTC. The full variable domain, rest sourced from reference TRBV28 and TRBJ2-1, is DVKVTQSSRYLVKRTGEKVFLECVQDMDHENMFWYRQDPGLGLRLIYFSYDVKMKEKGDIPEGYSVSREKKERFSLILESASTNQTSMYLCASNYRENEQFFGPGTRLTVL.

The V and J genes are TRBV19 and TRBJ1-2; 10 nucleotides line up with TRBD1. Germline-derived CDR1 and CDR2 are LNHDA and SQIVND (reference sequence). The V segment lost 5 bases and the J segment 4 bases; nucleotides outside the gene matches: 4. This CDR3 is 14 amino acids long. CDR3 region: CASSPRTGGYGYTF. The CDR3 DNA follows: TGTGCCAGTAGTCCGCGGACAGGGGGCTATGGCTACACCTTC.

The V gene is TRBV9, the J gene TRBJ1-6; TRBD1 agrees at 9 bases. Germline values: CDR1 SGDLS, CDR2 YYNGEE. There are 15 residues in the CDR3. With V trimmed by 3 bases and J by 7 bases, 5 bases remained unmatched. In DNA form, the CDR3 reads TGTGCCAGCAGCGGAACCGGGACAGGGAATTCACCCCTCCACTTT. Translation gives CASSGTGTGNSPLHF. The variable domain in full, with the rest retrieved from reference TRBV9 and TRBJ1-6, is DSGVTQTPKHLITATGQRVTLRCSPRSGDLSVYWYQQSLDQGLQFLIQYYNGEERAKGNILERFSAQQFPDLHSELNLSSLELGDSALYFCASSGTGTGNSPLHFGNGTRLTVT.

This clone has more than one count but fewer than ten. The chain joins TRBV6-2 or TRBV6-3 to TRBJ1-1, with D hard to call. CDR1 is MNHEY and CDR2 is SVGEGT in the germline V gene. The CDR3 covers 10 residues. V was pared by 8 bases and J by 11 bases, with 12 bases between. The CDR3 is CASGLRDAFF. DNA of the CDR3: TGTGCCAGCGGCCTCCGGGATGCTTTCTTT.

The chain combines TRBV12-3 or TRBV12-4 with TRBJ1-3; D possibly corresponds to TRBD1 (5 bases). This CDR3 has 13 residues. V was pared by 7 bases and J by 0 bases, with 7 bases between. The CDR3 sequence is CASTDNSGNTIYF. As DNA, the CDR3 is TGTGCCAGCACGGACAACTCTGGAAACACCATATATTTT.

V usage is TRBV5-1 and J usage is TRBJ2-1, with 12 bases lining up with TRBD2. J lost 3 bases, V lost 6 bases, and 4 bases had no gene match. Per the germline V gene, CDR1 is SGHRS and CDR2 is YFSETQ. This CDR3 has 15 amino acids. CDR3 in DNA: TGCGCCAGCACCTCGGGACTAGCGGGCTACAATGAGCAGTTCTTC. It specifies CASTSGLAGYNEQFF.

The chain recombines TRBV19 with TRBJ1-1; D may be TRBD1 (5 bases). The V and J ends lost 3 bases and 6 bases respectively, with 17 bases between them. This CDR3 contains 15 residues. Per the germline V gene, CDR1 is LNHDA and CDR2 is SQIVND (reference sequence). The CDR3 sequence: CASSIGTSRGAEAFF. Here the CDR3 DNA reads TGTGCCAGTAGTATTGGTACATCTCGGGGCGCTGAAGCTTTCTTT.

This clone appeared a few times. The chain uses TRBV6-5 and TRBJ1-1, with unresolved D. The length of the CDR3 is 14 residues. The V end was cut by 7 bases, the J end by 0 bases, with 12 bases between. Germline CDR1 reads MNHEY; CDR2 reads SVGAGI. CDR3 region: CASTRSGVNTEAFF. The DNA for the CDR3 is TGTGCCAGCACCAGGAGCGGGGTGAACACTGAAGCTTTCTTT.